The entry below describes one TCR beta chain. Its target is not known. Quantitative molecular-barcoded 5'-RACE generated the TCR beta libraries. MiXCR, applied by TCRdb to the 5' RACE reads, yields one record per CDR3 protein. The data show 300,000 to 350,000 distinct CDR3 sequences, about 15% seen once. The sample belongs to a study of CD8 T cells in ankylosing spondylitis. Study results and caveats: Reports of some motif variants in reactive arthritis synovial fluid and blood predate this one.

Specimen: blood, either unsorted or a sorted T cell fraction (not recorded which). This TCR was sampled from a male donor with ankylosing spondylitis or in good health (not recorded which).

Here the CDR3 DNA reads TGCGCCAGCAGTGAAGGCGCGGGGGGGTCCACAGATACGCAGTATTTT. It codes for CASSEGAGGSTDTQYF. The rearrangement joins TRBV10-1 to TRBJ2-3, with 9 bases lining up with TRBD2. The CDR3 loop spans 16 amino acids. V was pared by 3 bases and J by 2 bases, with 6 bases of the junction left unmatched. Germline CDR1 is WNHNN and CDR2 is SYGVQD (reference sequence).